The 20 T cell receptor beta chains below come from one sample, sequenced in a study of cytomegalovirus exposure and HLA in healthy donors. Primers included in the PCR were 60 Vbeta and 13 Jbeta primers. Profiling relied on immunoSEQ multiplex PCR, and the TCRdb table lists in-frame clones only, not all of them. Of around 200,000 clones in the sample, about 80% were seen once. Specimen: PBMCs. The receptors stem from a woman aged 40 to 49 in good health and CMV-seronegative.

The chain combines TRBV30 with TRBJ1-1; no firm D call. Between the trimmed V and J ends, which lost 4 bases and 2 bases, there was a span of 11 bases. The CDR3 is 13 amino acids. The V gene's germline CDR1 is GTSNPN and CDR2 SVGIG (reference sequence). The CDR3 here is CAWNGDSNTEAFF. The CDR3, as DNA: TGTGCCTGGAATGGAGATTCTAACACTGAAGCTTTCTTT.

This clone has only one observation. This chain connects TRBV7-8 to TRBJ2-7; 7 positions match TRBD1. The CDR3 covers 16 residues. The germline V gene encodes CDR1 SGHVS and CDR2 FQNEAQ. V lost 5 bases, J lost 2 bases, and 12 bases stayed unmatched. The CDR3 DNA reads as TGTGCCAGCAGCATTAGTGGGGACAGAAGCCCCTACGAGCAGTACTTC. Residues: CASSISGDRSPYEQYF.

The gene calls are TRBV27 and TRBJ2-7; 9 bases map to TRBD1. This CDR3 is built from 14 residues. CDR1 is MNHEY and CDR2 is SMNVEV in the germline V gene (reference sequence). Trimming at V came to 4 bases and at J to 8 bases, leaving 9 bases not matched to a gene. CDR3 DNA sequence: TGTGCCAGCAGTTATTCCGGGACAGGGTCGAAGCAGTACTTC. It translates to CASSYSGTGSKQYF.

This clone has more than one count but fewer than ten. The chain combines TRBV6-6 with TRBJ2-7; tentatively, D is TRBD1 (5 bases). The V end lost 2 bases, the J end lost 2 bases, and 10 bases lay between the germline ends. The CDR3 loop spans 14 amino acids. The germline V gene has CDR1 MNHNY and CDR2 SVGAGI (reference sequence). The CDR3 sequence is CASSYAVGPYEQYF. CDR3 nucleotides: TGTGCCAGCAGTTACGCCGTGGGGCCCTACGAGCAGTACTTC.

The gene calls are TRBV15 and TRBJ1-4; no firm D call. Per the germline V gene, CDR1 is LNHNV and CDR2 is YYDKDF (reference sequence). V shed 3 bases and J shed 6 bases, with 5 bases lying between them. CDR3 length equals 12 residues. The CDR3 DNA reads as TGTGCCACCAGCAGCAGGTATGAAAAACTGTTTTTT. Amino acids: CATSSRYEKLFF.

This rearrangement joins TRBV6-5 to TRBJ2-7; perhaps TRBD2 as D (5 bases). Looked up from germline, CDR1 is MNHEY and CDR2 is SVGAGI. Trimming pared 6 bases from V and 4 bases from J, leaving 22 bases between. The CDR3 spans 16 residues. The CDR3 is CASRYNKRAPGYEQYF. DNA for the CDR3: TGTGCCAGCAGGTACAATAAGAGGGCCCCCGGTTACGAGCAGTACTTC.

V usage is TRBV25-1 and J usage is TRBJ1-1; no definite D call. V lost 5 bases and J lost 6, with 7 bases in between. The CDR3 extends over 11 amino acids. In germline, CDR1 is MGHDK, CDR2 SYGVNS. CDR3 sequence reads: CASSRGSEAFF. As DNA, the CDR3 is TGTGCCAGCAGTCGAGGGTCTGAAGCTTTCTTT.

The sample holds a few counts of this clone. V usage is TRBV19 and J usage is TRBJ1-2; D is possibly TRBD1 (5 bases). Germline V gene sequence: CDR1 LNHDA, CDR2 SQIVND (reference sequence). The CDR3 totals 16 residues. V shed 0 bases and J shed 8 bases, with 19 bases lying between them. The CDR3 region is CASSIDLSGRDKGYTF. DNA for the CDR3: TGTGCCAGTAGTATAGATCTATCGGGCAGGGATAAAGGCTACACCTTC.

V is TRBV13 and J is TRBJ2-1; tentatively, D is TRBD2 (5 bases). V was pared by 5 bases and J by 3 bases, with 8 bases between. Germline V gives CDR1 PRHDT, CDR2 FYEKMQ (reference sequence). CDR3 length equals 13 residues. The CDR3 region is CASSRTFYNEQFF. CDR3 DNA: TGTGCCAGCAGCCGGACTTTCTACAATGAGCAGTTCTTC.

This chain connects TRBV27 to TRBJ2-7; D not resolved. The germline V gene has CDR1 MNHEY and CDR2 SMNVEV (reference sequence). The CDR3 sequence is 13 residues long. V lost 2 bases, J lost 4 bases, and 9 bases lay in between. CDR3 coding DNA: TGTGCCAGCAGTTTAGGTTACGGTTACGAGCAGTACTTC. Protein: CASSLGYGYEQYF.

This clone was observed a single time. This rearrangement joins TRBV5-1 to TRBJ2-1; possibly TRBD1 for D (6 bases). Trimming left V 0 bases short and J 9 bases short, with 13 bases between. The CDR3 is 14 residues long. Germline V gene sequence: CDR1 SGHRS, CDR2 YFSETQ. In nucleotides, the CDR3 is TGCGCCAGCAGCTTGGGTGGGCAGGGGTTTGAGCAGTTCTTC. Amino acid sequence: CASSLGGQGFEQFF. The complete variable domain, with remaining parts taken from reference TRBV5-1 and TRBJ2-1, reads KAGVTQTPRYLIKTRGQQVTLSCSPISGHRSVSWYQQTPGQGLQFLFEYFSETQRNKGNFPGRFSGRQFSNSRSEMNVSTLELGDSALYLCASSLGGQGFEQFFGPGTRLTVL.

This clone was counted only a few times. The chain couples TRBV4-3 to TRBJ2-5, with D perhaps TRBD2 (6 bases). CDR1 is LGHNA, CDR2 YSLEER, per germline. This CDR3 spans 15 amino acids. The V and J ends lost 4 bases and 7 bases respectively, with 19 bases between them. CDR3 in DNA: TGCGCCAGCAGCCTCGCGGCGGGGCAGGCTGGGACCCAGTACTTC. This sequence encodes CASSLAAGQAGTQYF.

The chain joins TRBV9 to TRBJ1-1; D is unclear. The CDR3 runs to 13 residues. Germline V gene data show CDR1 as SGDLS and CDR2 as YYNGEE. V was clipped by 3 bases and J by 4 bases, with 10 bases between them. The CDR3 nucleotides are TGTGCCAGCAGCGGGCTGCCTGGCACTGAAGCTTTCTTT. It yields the protein CASSGLPGTEAFF. The full variable domain, rest sourced from reference TRBV9 and TRBJ1-1, is DSGVTQTPKHLITATGQRVTLRCSPRSGDLSVYWYQQSLDQGLQFLIQYYNGEERAKGNILERFSAQQFPDLHSELNLSSLELGDSALYFCASSGLPGTEAFFGQGTRLTVV.

This chain links TRBV2 with TRBJ2-2; D is perhaps TRBD2 (5 bases). With 3 bases removed from V and 0 bases from J, the gap between germline ends came to 11 bases. Germline CDR1 is SNHLY and CDR2 is FYNNEI. The CDR3 sequence is 16 residues long. The CDR3 DNA reads TGTGCCAGCAGTGAGAGGGCAAACACGAACACCGGGGAGCTGTTTTTT. It encodes CASSERANTNTGELFF.

The chain combines TRBV7-2 with TRBJ1-4, with no clear D. V was cut by 4 bases and J by 5 bases, with 11 bases left in between. The CDR3 runs 14 residues. Germline CDR1 is SGHTA and CDR2 is FQGNSA. Written as DNA, the CDR3 is TGTGCCAGCAGCTCTTACGGGAACAATGAAAAACTGTTTTTT. It translates to CASSSYGNNEKLFF.

The CDR3 sequence: CAWSASGGNTIYF. The CDR3 DNA reads as TGTGCCTGGAGTGCATCAGGAGGAAACACCATATATTTT. The chain combines TRBV30 with TRBJ1-3; D unresolved. CDR1 GTSNPN and CDR2 SVGIG come from the germline V gene (reference sequence). The CDR3 spans 13 residues. V lost 1 base to trimming and J lost 4 bases, with 8 bases between them.

This rearrangement joins TRBV7-6 to TRBJ2-7, with 7 bases that match TRBD2. Trimming removed 0 bases from V and 3 bases from J; junction bases left unmatched: 5. This CDR3 region has 15 residues. Germline V gene sequence: CDR1 SGHVS, CDR2 FNYEAQ. The CDR3 loop is CASSLAGGLLYEQYF. CDR3 sequence (DNA): TGTGCCAGCAGCTTAGCGGGGGGACTACTCTACGAGCAGTACTTC.

The rearrangement links TRBV6-5 to TRBJ2-7; 7 bases align to TRBD1. In germline, CDR1 is MNHEY, CDR2 SVGAGI. This CDR3 has 14 amino acids. The ends lost 2 bases at V and 2 bases at J; junction bases unmatched: 3. The DNA of the CDR3 is TGTGCCAGCAGTTACGGACAGGTAACCTACGAGCAGTACTTC. It specifies CASSYGQVTYEQYF.

V is TRBV19 and J is TRBJ2-2; D is uncertain. The V end was cut by 1 base, the J end by 0 bases, with 15 bases between. Germline CDR1 LNHDA, CDR2 SQIVND (reference sequence). The CDR3 extends over 18 amino acids. This CDR3 reads CASSIVRQDFANTGELFF. Here the CDR3 DNA reads TGTGCCAGTAGTATAGTGAGACAAGATTTTGCGAACACCGGGGAGCTGTTTTTT.

The chain uses TRBV18 and TRBJ1-2; 9 nucleotides agree with TRBD1. Per germline, CDR1 KGHSH and CDR2 LQKENI. The CDR3 runs 13 residues. V was clipped by 4 bases and J by 8 bases; unmatched bases: 5. CDR3 nucleotides: TGTGCCAGCTCACAGGGACAGGGTGACGGCTACACCTTC. Translated: CASSQGQGDGYTF.